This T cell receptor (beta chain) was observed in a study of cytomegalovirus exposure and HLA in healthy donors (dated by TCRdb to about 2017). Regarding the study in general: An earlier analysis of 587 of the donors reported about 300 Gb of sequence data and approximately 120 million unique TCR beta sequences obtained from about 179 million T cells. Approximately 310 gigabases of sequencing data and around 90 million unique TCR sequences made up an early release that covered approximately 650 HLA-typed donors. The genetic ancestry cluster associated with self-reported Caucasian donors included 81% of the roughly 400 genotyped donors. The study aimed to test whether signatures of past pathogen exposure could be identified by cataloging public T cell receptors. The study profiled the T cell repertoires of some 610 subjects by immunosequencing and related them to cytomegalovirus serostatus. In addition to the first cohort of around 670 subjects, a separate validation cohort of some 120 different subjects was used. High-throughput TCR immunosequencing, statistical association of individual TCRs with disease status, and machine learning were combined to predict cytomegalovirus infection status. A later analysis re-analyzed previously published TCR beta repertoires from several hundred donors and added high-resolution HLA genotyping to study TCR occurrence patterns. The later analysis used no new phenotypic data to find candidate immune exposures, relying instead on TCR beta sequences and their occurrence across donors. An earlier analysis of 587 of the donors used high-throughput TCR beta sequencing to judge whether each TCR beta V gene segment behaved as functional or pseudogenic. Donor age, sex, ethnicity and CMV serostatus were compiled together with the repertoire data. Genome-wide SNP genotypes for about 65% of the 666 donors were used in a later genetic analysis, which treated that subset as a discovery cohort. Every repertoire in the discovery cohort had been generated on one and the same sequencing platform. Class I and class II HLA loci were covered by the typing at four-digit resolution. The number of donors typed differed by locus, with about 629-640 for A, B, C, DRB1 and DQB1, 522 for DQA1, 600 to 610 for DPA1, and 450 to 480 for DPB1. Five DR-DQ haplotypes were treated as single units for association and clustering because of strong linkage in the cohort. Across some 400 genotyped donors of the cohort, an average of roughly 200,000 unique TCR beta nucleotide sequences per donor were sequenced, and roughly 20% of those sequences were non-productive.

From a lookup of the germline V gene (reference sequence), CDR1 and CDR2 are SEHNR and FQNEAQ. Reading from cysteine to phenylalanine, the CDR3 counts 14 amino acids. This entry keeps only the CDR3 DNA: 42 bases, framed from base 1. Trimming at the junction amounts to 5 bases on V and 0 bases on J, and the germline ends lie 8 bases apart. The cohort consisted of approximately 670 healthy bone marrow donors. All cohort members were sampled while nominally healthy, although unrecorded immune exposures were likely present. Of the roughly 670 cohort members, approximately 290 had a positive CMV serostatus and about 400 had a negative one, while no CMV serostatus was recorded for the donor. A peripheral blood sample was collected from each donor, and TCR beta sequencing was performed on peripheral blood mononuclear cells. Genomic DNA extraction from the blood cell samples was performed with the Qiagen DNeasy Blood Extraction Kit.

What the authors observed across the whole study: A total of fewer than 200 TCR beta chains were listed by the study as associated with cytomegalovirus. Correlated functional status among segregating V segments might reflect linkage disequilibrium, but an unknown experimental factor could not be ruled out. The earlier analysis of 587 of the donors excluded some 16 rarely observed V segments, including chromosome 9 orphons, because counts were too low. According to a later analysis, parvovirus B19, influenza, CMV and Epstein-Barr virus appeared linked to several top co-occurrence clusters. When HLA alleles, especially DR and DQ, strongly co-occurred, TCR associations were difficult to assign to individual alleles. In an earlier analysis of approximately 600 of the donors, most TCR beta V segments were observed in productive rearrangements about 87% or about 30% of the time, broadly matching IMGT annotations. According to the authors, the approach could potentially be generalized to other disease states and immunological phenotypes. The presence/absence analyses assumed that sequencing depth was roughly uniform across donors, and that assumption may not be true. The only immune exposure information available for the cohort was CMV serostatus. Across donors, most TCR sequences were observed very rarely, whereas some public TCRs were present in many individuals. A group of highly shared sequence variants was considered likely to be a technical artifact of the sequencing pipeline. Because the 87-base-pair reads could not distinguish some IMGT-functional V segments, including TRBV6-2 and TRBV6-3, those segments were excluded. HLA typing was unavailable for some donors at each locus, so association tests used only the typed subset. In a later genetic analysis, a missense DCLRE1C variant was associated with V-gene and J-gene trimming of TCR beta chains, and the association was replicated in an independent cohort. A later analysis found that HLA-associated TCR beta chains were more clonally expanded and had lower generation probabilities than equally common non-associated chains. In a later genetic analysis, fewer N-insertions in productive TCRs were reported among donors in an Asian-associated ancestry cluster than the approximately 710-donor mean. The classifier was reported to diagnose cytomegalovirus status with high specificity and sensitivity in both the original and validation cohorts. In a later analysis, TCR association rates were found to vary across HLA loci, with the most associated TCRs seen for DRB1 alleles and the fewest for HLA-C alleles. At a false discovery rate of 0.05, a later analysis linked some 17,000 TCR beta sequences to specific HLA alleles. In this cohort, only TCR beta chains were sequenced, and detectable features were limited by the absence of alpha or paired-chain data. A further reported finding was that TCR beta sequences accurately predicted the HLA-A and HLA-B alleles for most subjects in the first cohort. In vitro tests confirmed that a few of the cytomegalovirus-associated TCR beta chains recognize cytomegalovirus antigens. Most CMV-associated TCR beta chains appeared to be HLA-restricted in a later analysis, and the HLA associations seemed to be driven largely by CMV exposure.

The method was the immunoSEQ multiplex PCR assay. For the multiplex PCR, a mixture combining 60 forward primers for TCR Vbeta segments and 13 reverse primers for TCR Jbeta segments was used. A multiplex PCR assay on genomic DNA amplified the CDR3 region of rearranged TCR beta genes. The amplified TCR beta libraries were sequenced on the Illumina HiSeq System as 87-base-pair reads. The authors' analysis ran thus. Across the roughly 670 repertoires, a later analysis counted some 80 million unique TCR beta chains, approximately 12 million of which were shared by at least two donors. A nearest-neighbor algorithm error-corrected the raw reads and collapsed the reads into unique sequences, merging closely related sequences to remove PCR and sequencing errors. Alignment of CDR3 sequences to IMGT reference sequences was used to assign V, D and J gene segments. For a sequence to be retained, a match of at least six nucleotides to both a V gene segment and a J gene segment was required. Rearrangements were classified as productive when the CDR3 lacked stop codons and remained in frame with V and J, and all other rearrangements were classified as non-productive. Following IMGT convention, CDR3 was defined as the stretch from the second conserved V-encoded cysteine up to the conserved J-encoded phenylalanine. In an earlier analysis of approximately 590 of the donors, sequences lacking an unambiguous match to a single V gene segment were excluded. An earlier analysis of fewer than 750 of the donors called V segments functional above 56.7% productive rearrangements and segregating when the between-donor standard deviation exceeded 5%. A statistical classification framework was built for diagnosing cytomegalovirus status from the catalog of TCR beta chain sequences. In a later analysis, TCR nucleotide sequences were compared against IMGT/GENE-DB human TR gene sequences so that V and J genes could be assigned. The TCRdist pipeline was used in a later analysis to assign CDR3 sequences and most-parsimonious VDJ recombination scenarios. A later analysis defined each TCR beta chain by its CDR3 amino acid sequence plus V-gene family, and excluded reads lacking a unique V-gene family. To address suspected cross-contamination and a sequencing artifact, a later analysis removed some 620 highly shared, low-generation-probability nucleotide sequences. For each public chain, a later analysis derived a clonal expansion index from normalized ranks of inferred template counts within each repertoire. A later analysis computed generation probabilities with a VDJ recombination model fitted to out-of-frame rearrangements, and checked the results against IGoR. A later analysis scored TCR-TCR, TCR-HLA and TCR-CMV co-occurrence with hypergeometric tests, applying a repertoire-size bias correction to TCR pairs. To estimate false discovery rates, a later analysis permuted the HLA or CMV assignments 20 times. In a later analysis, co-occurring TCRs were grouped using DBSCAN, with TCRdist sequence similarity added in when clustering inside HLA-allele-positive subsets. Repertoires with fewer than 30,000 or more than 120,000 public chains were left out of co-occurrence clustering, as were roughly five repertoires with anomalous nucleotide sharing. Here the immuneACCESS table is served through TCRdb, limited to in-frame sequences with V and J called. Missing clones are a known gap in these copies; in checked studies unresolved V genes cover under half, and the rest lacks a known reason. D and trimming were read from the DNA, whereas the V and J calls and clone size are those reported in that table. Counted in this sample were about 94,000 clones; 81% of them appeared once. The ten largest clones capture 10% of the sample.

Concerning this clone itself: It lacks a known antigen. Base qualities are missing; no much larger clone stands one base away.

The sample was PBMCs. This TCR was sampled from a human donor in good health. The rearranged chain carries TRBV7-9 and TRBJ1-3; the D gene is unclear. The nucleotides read TGTGCCAGCAGCCGAACAGTCTCTGGAAACACCATATATTTT. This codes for CASSRTVSGNTIYF.